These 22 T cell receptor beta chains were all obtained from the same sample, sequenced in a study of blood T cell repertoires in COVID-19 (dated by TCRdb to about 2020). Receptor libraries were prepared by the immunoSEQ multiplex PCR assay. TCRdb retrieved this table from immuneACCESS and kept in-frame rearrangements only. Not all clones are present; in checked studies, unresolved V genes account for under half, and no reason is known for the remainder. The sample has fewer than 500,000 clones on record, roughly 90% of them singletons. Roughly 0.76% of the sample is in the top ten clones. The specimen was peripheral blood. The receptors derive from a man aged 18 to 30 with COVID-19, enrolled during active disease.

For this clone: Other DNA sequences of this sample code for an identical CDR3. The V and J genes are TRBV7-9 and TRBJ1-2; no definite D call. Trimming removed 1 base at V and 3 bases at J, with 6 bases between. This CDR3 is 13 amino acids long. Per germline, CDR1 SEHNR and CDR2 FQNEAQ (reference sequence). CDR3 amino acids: CASSLEPDYGYTF. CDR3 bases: TGTGCCAGCAGCTTAGAGCCTGACTATGGCTACACCTTC.

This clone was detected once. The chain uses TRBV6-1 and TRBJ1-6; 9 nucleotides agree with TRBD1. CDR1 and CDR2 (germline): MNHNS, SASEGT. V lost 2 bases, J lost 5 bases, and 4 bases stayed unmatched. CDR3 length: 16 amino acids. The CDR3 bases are TGTGCCAGCAGTGAATTGACAGGGGGAAATAATTCACCCCTCCACTTT. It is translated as CASSELTGGNNSPLHF.

As DNA, the CDR3 is TGTGCCAGCAGGAGGAACTACGAGCAGTACTTC. It codes for CASRRNYEQYF. The J gene is TRBJ2-7, the V gene TRBV25-1; the D is unclear. V was trimmed by 6 bases and J by 3 bases, leaving 6 bases between them. Germline V gene lookup returns CDR1 MGHDK and CDR2 SYGVNS. This CDR3 spans 11 amino acids.

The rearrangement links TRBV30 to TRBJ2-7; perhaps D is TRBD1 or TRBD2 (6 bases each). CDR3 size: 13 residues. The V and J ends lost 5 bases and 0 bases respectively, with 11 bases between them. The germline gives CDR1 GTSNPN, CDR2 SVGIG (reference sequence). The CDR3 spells CAWGGTLSYEQYF. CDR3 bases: TGTGCCTGGGGAGGGACACTCTCCTACGAGCAGTACTTC.

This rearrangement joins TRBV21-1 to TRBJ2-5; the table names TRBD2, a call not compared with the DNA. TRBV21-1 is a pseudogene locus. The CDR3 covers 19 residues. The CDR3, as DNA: TGTGCCAGCAGCAATTGGTTCGGCGACGGCGGGACTAGCGATGAGACCCAGTACTTC. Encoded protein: CASSNWFGDGGTSDETQYF.

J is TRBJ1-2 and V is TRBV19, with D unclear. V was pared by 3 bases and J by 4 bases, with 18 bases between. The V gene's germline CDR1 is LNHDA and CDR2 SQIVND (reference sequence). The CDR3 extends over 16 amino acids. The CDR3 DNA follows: TGTGCCAGTAGTATCTCCCGGGAGGCGTCCATCTATGGCTACACCTTC. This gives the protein CASSISREASIYGYTF.

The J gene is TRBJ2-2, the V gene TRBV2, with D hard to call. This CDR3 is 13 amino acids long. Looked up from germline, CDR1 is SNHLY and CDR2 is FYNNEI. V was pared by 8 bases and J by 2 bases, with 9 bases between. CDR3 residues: CASVGANTGELFF. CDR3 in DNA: TGTGCCAGCGTGGGCGCAAACACCGGGGAGCTGTTTTTT.

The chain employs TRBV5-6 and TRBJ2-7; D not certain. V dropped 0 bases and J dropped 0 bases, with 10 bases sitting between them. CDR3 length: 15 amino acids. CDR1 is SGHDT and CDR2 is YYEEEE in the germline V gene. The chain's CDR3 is CASSLAGGSSYEQYF. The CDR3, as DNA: TGTGCCAGCAGCTTGGCTGGCGGATCCTCCTACGAGCAGTACTTC.

This chain's CDR3 is CASSQSGTNTGELFF. The CDR3 DNA reads as TGTGCCAGCAGTCAGAGCGGTACAAACACCGGGGAGCTGTTTTTT. This chain links TRBV6-2 or TRBV6-3 with TRBJ2-2; D is perhaps TRBD2 (5 bases). The CDR3 sequence is 15 residues long. The V gene's germline CDR1 is MNHEY and CDR2 SVGEGT. Trimming cost V 5 bases and J 2 bases, with 12 bases left between them.

The CDR3 DNA sequence: TGTGCCAGCAGTTCCATCGGACCCCTCCGAAGCGGGAGCGACAATGAGCAGTTCTTC. It codes for CASSSIGPLRSGSDNEQFF. The chain recombines TRBV27 with TRBJ2-1, with 8 bases aligning to TRBD2. Germline V gene sequence: CDR1 MNHEY, CDR2 SMNVEV (reference sequence). J lost 5 bases, V lost 4 bases, and 19 bases had no gene match. The CDR3 sequence is 19 residues long.

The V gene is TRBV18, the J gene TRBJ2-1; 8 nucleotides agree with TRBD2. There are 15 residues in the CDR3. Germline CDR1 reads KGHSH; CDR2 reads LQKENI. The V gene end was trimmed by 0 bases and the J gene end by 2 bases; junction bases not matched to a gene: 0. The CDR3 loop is CASSPPSGAYNEQFF. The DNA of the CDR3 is TGTGCCAGCTCACCACCTAGCGGGGCCTACAATGAGCAGTTCTTC. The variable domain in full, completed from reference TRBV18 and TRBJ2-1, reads NAGVMQNPRHLVRRRGQEARLRCSPMKGHSHVYWYRQLPEEGLKFMVYLQKENIIDESGMPKERFSAEFPKEGPSILRIQQVVRGDSAAYFCASSPPSGAYNEQFFGPGTRLTVL.

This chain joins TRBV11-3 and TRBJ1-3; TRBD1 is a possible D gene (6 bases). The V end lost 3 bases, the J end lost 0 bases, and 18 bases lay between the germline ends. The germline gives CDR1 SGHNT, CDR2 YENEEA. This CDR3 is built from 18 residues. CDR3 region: CASSLGTRDNDSGNTIYF. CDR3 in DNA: TGTGCCAGCAGCTTGGGGACCCGGGACAACGACTCTGGAAACACCATATATTTT.

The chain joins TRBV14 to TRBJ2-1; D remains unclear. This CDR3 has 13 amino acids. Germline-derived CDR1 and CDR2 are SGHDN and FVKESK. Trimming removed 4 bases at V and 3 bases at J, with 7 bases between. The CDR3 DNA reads TGTGCCAGCAGCCTAGAACTCTACAATGAGCAGTTCTTC. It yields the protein CASSLELYNEQFF.

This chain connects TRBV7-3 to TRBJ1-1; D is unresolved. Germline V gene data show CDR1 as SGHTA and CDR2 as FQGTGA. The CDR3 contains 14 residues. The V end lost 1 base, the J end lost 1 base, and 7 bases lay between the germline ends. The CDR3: CASSLNSGNTEAFF. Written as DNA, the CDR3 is TGTGCCAGCAGCTTAAATTCAGGGAACACTGAAGCTTTCTTT.

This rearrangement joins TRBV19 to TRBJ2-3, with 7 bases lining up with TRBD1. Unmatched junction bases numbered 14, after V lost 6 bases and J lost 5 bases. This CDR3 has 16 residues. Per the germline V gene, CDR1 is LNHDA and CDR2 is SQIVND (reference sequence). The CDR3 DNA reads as TGTGCCAGTAGCCCGGCCAGGCAGGGGGTCGAAGATACGCAGTATTTT. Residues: CASSPARQGVEDTQYF.

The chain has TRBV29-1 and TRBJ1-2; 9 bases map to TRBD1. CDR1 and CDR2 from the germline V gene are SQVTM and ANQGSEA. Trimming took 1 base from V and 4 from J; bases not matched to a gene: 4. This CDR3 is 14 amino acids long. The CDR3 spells CSVEVGTGSYGYTF. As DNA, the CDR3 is TGCAGCGTTGAAGTTGGGACAGGGTCCTATGGCTACACCTTC.

For the CDR3, the DNA is TGTGCCAGTAGTATAGGAGGAGGGAACGAGCAGTACTTC. Protein sequence: CASSIGGGNEQYF. This sequence joins TRBV19 and TRBJ2-7, with D possibly being TRBD2 (6 bases). Germline CDR1 LNHDA, CDR2 SQIVND (reference sequence). CDR3 length: 13 residues. The ends were cut back, 1 base at V and 5 bases at J, with 9 bases in the middle.

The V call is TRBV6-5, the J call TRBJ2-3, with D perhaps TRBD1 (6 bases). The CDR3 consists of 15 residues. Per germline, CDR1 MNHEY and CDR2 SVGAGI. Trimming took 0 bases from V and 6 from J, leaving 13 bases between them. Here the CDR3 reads CASSYSTGSSDTQYF. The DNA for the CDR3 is TGTGCCAGCAGTTACTCAACAGGGTCTAGTGATACGCAGTATTTT.

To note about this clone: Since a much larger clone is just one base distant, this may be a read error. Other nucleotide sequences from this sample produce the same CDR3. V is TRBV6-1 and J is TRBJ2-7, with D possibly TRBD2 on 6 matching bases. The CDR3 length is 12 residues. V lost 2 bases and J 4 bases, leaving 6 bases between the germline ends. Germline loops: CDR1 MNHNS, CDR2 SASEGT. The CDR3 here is CASSERGYEQYF. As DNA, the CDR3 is TGTGCCAGCAGTGAACGGGGGTACGAGCAGTACTTC.

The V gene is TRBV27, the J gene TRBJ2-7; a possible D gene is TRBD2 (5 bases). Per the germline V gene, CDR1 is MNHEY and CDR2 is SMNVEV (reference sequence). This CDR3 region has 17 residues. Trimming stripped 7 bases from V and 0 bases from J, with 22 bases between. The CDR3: CASKKRAAAGSSYEQYF. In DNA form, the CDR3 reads TGTGCCAGCAAAAAAAGGGCAGCGGCCGGAAGCTCCTACGAGCAGTACTTC.

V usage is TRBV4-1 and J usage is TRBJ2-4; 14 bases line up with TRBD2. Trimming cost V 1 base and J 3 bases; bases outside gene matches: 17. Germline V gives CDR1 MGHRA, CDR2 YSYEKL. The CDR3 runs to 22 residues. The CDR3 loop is CASSQGRTGLAGERVGKNIQYF. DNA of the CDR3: TGCGCCAGCAGCCAAGGTCGAACGGGACTAGCGGGAGAACGGGTTGGCAAAAACATTCAGTACTTC.

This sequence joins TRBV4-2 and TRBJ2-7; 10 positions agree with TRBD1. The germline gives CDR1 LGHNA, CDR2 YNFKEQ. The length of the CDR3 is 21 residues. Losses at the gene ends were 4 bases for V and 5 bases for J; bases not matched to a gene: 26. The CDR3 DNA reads TGTGCCAGCAGCCGCGGGACAGGGGAGGCCCGTGGAGCCCCGAGAAGAGACGAGCAGTACTTC. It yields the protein CASSRGTGEARGAPRRDEQYF.